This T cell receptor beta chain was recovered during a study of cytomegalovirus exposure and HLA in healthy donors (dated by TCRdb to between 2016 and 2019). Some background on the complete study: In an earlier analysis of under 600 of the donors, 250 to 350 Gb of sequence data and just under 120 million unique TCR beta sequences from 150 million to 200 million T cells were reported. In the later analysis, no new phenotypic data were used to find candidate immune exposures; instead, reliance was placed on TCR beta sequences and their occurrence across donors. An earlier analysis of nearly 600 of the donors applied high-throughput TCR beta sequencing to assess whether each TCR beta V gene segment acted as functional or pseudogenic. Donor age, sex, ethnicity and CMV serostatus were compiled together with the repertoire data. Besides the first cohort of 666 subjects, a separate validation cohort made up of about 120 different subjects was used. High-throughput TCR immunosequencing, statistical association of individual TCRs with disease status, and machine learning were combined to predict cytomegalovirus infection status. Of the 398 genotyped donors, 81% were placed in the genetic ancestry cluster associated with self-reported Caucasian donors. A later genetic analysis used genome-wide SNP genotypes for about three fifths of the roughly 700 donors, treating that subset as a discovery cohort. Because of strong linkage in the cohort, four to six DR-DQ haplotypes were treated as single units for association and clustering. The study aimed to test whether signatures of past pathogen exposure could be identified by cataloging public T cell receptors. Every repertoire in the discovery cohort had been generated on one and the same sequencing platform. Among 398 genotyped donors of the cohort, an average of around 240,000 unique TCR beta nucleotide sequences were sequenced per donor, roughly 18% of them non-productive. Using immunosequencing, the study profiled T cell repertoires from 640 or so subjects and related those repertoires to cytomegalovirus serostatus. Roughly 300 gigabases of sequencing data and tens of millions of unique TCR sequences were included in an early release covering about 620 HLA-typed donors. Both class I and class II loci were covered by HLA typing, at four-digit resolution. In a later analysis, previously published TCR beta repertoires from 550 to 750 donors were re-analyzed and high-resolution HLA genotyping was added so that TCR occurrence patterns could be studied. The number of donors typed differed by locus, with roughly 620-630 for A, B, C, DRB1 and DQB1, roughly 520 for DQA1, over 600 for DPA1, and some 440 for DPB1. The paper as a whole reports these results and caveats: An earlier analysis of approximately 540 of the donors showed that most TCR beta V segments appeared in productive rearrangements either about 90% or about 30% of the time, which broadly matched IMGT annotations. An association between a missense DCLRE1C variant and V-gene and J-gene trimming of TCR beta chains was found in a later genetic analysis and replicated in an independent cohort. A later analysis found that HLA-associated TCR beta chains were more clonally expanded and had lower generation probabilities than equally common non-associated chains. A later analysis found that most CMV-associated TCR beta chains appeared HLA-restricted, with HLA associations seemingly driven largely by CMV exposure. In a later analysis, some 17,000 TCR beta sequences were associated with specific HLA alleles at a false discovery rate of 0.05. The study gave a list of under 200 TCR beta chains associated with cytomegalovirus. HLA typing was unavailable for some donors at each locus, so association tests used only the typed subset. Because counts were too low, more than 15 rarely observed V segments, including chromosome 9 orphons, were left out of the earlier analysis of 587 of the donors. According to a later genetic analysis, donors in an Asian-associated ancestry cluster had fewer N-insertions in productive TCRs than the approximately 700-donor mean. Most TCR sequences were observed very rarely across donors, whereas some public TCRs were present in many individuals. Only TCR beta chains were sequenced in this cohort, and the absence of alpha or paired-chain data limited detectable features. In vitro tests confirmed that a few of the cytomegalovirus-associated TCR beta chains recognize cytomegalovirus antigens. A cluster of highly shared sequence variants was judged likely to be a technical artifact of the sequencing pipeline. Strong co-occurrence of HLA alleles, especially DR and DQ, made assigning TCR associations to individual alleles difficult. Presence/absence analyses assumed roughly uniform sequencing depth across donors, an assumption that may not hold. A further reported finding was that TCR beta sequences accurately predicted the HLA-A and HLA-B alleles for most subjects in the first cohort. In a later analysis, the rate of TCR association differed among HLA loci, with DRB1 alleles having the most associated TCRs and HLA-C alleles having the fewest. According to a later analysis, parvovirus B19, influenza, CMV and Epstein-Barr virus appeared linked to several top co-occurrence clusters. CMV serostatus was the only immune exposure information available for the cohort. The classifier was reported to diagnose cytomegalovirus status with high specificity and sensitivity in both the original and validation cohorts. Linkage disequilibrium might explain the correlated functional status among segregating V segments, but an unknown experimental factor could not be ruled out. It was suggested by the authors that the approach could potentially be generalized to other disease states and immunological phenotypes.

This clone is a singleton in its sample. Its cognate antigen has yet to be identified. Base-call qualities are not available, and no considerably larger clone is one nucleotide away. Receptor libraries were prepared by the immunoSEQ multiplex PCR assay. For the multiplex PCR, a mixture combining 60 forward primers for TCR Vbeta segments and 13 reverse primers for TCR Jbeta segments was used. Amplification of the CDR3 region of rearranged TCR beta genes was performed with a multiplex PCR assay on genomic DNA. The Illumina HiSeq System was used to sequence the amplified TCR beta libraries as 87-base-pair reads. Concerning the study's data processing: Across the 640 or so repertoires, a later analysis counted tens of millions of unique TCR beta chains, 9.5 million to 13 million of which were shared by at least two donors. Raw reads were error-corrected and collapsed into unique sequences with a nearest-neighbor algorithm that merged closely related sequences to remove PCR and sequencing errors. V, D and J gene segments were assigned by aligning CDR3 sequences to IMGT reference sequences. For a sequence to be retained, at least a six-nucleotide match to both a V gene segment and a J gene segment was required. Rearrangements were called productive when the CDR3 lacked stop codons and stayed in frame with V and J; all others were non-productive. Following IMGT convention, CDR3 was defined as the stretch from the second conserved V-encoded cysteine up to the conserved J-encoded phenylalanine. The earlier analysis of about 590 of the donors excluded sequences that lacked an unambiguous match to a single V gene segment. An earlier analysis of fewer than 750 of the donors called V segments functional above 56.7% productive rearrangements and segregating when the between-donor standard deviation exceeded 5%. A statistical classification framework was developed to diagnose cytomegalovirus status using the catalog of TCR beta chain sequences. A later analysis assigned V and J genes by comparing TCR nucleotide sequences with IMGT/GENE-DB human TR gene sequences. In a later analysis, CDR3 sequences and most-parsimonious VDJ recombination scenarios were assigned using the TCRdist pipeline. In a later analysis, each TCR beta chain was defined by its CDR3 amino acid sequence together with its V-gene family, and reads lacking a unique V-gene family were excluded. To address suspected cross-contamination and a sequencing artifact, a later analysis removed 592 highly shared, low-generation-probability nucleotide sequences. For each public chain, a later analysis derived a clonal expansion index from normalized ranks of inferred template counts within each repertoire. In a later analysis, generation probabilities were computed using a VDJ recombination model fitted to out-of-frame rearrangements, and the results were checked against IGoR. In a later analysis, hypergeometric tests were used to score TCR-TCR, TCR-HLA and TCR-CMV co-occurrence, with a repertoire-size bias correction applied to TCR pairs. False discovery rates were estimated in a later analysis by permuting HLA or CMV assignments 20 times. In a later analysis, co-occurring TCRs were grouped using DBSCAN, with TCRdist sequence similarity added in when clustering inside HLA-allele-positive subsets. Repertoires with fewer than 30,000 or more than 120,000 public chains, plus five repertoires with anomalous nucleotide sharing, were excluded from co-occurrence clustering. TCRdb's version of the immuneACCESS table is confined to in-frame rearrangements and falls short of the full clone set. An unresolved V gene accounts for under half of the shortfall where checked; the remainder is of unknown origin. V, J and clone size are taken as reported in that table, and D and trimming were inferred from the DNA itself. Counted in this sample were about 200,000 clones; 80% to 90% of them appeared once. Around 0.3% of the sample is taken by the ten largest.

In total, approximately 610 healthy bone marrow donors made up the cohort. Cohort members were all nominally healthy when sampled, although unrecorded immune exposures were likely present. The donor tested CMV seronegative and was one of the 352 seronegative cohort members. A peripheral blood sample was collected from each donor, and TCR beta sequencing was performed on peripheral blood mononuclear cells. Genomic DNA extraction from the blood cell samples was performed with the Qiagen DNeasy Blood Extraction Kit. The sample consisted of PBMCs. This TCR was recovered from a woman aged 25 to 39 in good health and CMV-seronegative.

In nucleotide form, the sequence is TGTGCCAGCTCACCGATGCAGGGGGGCGAGCAGTACTTC. It translates to CASSPMQGGEQYF. The rearranged segments are TRBV18 and TRBJ2-7, and possibly TRBD1, on 7 matching bases. V is cut by 3 bases and J by 6 bases, and the space between the germline ends is 12 bases. Including the terminal cysteine and phenylalanine, the CDR3 comprises 13 residues. The DNA shown is the 39-base CDR3, in frame from base 1. The germline V gene gives CDR1 as KGHSH and CDR2 as LQKENI.